This paragraph reports one T cell receptor beta chain. The sample comes from a study of blood T cell repertoires in COVID-19. Study background: Acute and convalescent COVID-19 specimens originated in the United States, Italy and Spain.

Libraries were prepared by immunoSEQ multiplex PCR; TCRdb keeps only in-frame clonotypes and omits some of them. The repertoire includes approximately 250,000 clones, nearly 95% of them detected once, and approximately 0.8% sits in the top ten. The CDR3 covers 17 residues. The J segment lost 4 bases and the V segment lost 5 bases, leaving 14 bases of the junction unmatched. Germline values: CDR1 SGHAT, CDR2 FQNNGV. This clonotype originated in a man aged 25 to 45 with COVID-19, enrolled during active disease. The specimen was peripheral blood. The chain uses TRBV11-2 and TRBJ2-5; 9 bases fit TRBD2. CDR3 DNA sequence: TGTGCCAGCAGCATAACCGGGACTAGCTCAGGTGGAGAGACCCAGTACTTC. Amino acids: CASSITGTSSGGETQYF. The full variable domain, in which reference TRBV11-2 and TRBJ2-5 provide the parts outside the CDR3, is EAGVAQSPRYKIIEKRQSVAFWCNPISGHATLYWYQQILGQGPKLLIQFQNNGVVDDSQLPKDRFSAERLKGVDSTLKIQPAKLEDSAVYLCASSITGTSSGGETQYFGPGTRLLVL.